These T cell receptor beta chains were read from a single sample in a study of radiation and T cells in renal cell carcinoma. The repertoire was sequenced with immunoSEQ multiplex PCR; TCRdb's copy has only in-frame clones and lacks some. Of several thousand clones detected, about three fifths appear once; the ten largest clones hold about a fifth. Source: tumor tissue, taken from a patient whose treatment included radiotherapy and nephrectomy. These receptor sequences come from a man aged 55 to 69 with renal cell carcinoma. Both conserved end residues are part of each CDR3. The order of the fields is J gene, D gene, V gene, clone size, CDR3 DNA, CDR3 protein. A D gene is named only where the DNA matches it firmly. The size of a clone is reported for some rows only, either as once, few or many, or as a class for expanded clones.

J: TRBJ1-1
D: TRBD1
V: TRBV27
size: -
DNA: TGTGCCAGCAGTTTAAGAGGGGGCAGCACTGAAGCTTTCTTT
CDR3: CASSLRGGSTEAFF

J: TRBJ1-3
D: -
V: TRBV27
size: few
DNA: TGTGCCAGCAGTTTTACTGGGACGACTGGAAACACCATATATTTT
CDR3: CASSFTGTTGNTIYF

J: TRBJ2-7
D: -
V: TRBV30
size: -
DNA: TGTGCCTGGAGTGTACTGAGCGGGTACTCCTACGAGCAGTACTTC
CDR3: CAWSVLSGYSYEQYF

J: TRBJ1-3
D: -
V: TRBV7-9
size: medium-sized
DNA: TGTGCCAGCAGCTTACACCATCCCCCTGGAAACACCATATATTTT
CDR3: CASSLHHPPGNTIYF

J: TRBJ2-7
D: -
V: TRBV29-1
size: -
DNA: TGCAGCGTTGAAATGGGCTCGGCCGAGCAGTACTTC
CDR3: CSVEMGSAEQYF

J: TRBJ1-3
D: -
V: TRBV4-2
size: few
DNA: TGTGCCAGCAGCCAGCGCCAGGGAGCTGGAAACACCATATATTTT
CDR3: CASSQRQGAGNTIYF

J: TRBJ1-2
D: -
V: TRBV7-3
size: once
DNA: TGTGCCAGCAGCTCAACCGGGGGGCGTTATGGCTACACCTTC
CDR3: CASSSTGGRYGYTF

J: TRBJ1-4
D: -
V: TRBV9
size: -
DNA: TGTGCCAGCAGCCCCTGGGAACAGGGAACTGAAAAACTGTTTTTT
CDR3: CASSPWEQGTEKLFF

J: TRBJ1-6
D: -
V: TRBV27
size: -
DNA: TGTGCCAGCAGTGTAACAGTGGAGTATAATTCACCCCTCCACTTT
CDR3: CASSVTVEYNSPLHF

J: TRBJ1-1
D: -
V: TRBV7-9
size: -
DNA: TGTGCCAGCAGCTTGGTTTGGGGTCTGAACACTGAAGCTTTCTTT
CDR3: CASSLVWGLNTEAFF

J: TRBJ2-7
D: -
V: TRBV2
size: -
DNA: TGTGCCAGCAGCCAACTAACCTACGAGCAGTACTTC
CDR3: CASSQLTYEQYF

J: TRBJ2-7
D: TRBD2
V: TRBV7-2
size: -
DNA: TGTGCCAGCAGACCGACTAGCGGGAGCTCCTCCTACGAGCAGTACTTC
CDR3: CASRPTSGSSSYEQYF

J: TRBJ2-7
D: -
V: TRBV27
size: -
DNA: TGTGCCAGCAGAAATAATAAAATCACCGAGCAGTACTTC
CDR3: CASRNNKITEQYF

J: TRBJ1-5
D: -
V: TRBV28
size: -
DNA: TGTGCCAGCAGTTTCTTGCCGGGACAAGGGGGGACCAATCAGCCCCAGCATTTT
CDR3: CASSFLPGQGGTNQPQHF

J: TRBJ1-1
D: -
V: TRBV10-2
size: -
DNA: TGCGCCAGCAGTGGGGCGACAGGAAACACTGAAGCTTTCTTT
CDR3: CASSGATGNTEAFF

J: TRBJ1-2
D: -
V: TRBV19
size: -
DNA: TGTGCCAGTAGTATCGCGGCGAGAGGCTACACCTTC
CDR3: CASSIAARGYTF

J: TRBJ1-5
D: -
V: TRBV4-1
size: -
DNA: TGCGCCAGCAGCCAAGATATCAGATTCCATGGGCCCCAGCATTTT
CDR3: CASSQDIRFHGPQHF

J: TRBJ2-7
D: -
V: TRBV29-1
size: medium-sized
DNA: TGCAGCGCAGTGGACGAGACCTACGAGCAGTACTTC
CDR3: CSAVDETYEQYF

J: TRBJ1-1
D: TRBD1
V: TRBV2
size: -
DNA: TGTGCCAGGACCGGGACAGGGTCCGAAGCTTTCTTT
CDR3: CARTGTGSEAFF

J: TRBJ2-6
D: -
V: TRBV5-1
size: -
DNA: TGCGCCAGCAGCGGGGGTACAGGGGCCAACGTCCTGACTTTC
CDR3: CASSGGTGANVLTF

J: TRBJ1-4
D: -
V: TRBV29-1
size: -
DNA: TGCAGCGTCACGGGGGGGATAGGCGAAAAACTGTTTTTT
CDR3: CSVTGGIGEKLFF

J: TRBJ1-5
D: TRBD1
V: TRBV7-8
size: -
DNA: TGTGCCAGCAGCTTAGGCCGAGGGGGCGGAGATGGGGGCAATCAGCCCCAGCATTTT
CDR3: CASSLGRGGGDGGNQPQHF

J: TRBJ2-7
D: -
V: TRBV5-6
size: few
DNA: TGTGCCAGCAGCTTGGGCTACGAGCAGTACTTC
CDR3: CASSLGYEQYF

J: TRBJ2-7
D: -
V: TRBV10-3
size: -
DNA: TGTGCCATCAGTGAGGTGGGGGGCTCCTACGAGCAGTACTTC
CDR3: CAISEVGGSYEQYF

J: TRBJ2-7
D: -
V: TRBV7-2
size: -
DNA: TGTGCCAGCAGCTTGGCCCGGGAGAGCGAGCAGTACTTC
CDR3: CASSLARESEQYF

J: TRBJ2-2
D: -
V: TRBV18
size: -
DNA: TGTGCCAGCTCACCCCCCCGAGGGAACACCGGGGAGCTGTTTTTT
CDR3: CASSPPRGNTGELFF

J: TRBJ2-7
D: -
V: TRBV10-3
size: -
DNA: TGTGCCATCAGTGAGCTTAGACAGTCCCTCTACGAGCAGTACTTC
CDR3: CAISELRQSLYEQYF

J: TRBJ1-5
D: TRBD1
V: TRBV27
size: -
DNA: TGTGCCAGCAGTTTGGCAGGGGGCATCGGACAGCCCCAGCATTTT
CDR3: CASSLAGGIGQPQHF

J: TRBJ1-4
D: TRBD1
V: TRBV10-3
size: -
DNA: TGTGCCATCGGACAGGGGCGGGAAAAACTGTTTTTT
CDR3: CAIGQGREKLFF

J: TRBJ2-6
D: -
V: TRBV5-4
size: -
DNA: TGCGCCAGCAGCCAGGATCCGGGCGATGGGGCCAACGTCCTGACTTTC
CDR3: CASSQDPGDGANVLTF

J: TRBJ1-5
D: -
V: TRBV4-1
size: medium-sized
DNA: TGCGCCAGCAGCCAGCGACAAAATCAGCCCCAGCATTTT
CDR3: CASSQRQNQPQHF

J: TRBJ1-4
D: -
V: TRBV11-1
size: medium-sized
DNA: TGTGCCAGCAGTCAGGAGGGGACGAAACATGAAAAACTGTTTTTT
CDR3: CASSQEGTKHEKLFF

J: TRBJ2-7
D: -
V: TRBV19
size: once
DNA: TGTGCCAGTAGGGACATGTACGAGCAGTACTTC
CDR3: CASRDMYEQYF

J: TRBJ2-7
D: TRBD2
V: TRBV7-1
size: -
DNA: TGTGCCAGCAGCTTGACTAGCACCCCCGGGGTCCAGTACTTC
CDR3: CASSLTSTPGVQYF

J: TRBJ1-2
D: -
V: TRBV5-4
size: few
DNA: TGTGCCAGCAGCCCGCCTAGTGGCACCCACTATGGCTACACCTTC
CDR3: CASSPPSGTHYGYTF

J: TRBJ2-5
D: -
V: TRBV1
size: -
DNA: TGCACCAGCAGCCACCCTGGGACAGGGAGTAAAGAGACCCAGTACTTC
CDR3: CTSSHPGTGSKETQYF

J: TRBJ2-7
D: -
V: TRBV4-2
size: -
DNA: TGTGCCAGCACTAACTCCTACGAGCAGTACTTC
CDR3: CASTNSYEQYF

J: TRBJ2-6
D: -
V: TRBV11-3
size: few
DNA: TGTGCCAGCAGCGCGTCAGGAACCGGGGCCAACGTCCTGACTTTC
CDR3: CASSASGTGANVLTF

J: TRBJ2-7
D: TRBD2
V: TRBV6-5
size: -
DNA: TGTGCCAGCAGTACTCCGGGACTAGTCTACGAGCAGTACTTC
CDR3: CASSTPGLVYEQYF

J: TRBJ1-1
D: TRBD1
V: TRBV7-2
size: -
DNA: TGTGCCAGCGCAGGGACAGGGGGGACTGAAGCTTTCTTT
CDR3: CASAGTGGTEAFF

J: TRBJ2-1
D: TRBD1
V: TRBV28
size: -
DNA: TGTGCCAGCAGTTTGTGGACAGGCTACAATGAGCAGTTCTTC
CDR3: CASSLWTGYNEQFF

J: TRBJ1-4
D: -
V: TRBV18
size: -
DNA: TGTGCCAGCTCACCACAAGGCAGGGCCTCAACTAATGAAAAACTGTTTTTT
CDR3: CASSPQGRASTNEKLFF

J: TRBJ2-7
D: TRBD2
V: TRBV28
size: -
DNA: TGTGCCAGCAGTGAACCGGGACTAGGGAACTACGAGCAGTACTTC
CDR3: CASSEPGLGNYEQYF

J: TRBJ2-7
D: -
V: TRBV11-2
size: -
DNA: TGTGCCAGCAGCTTATTTCAGGGGTACGAGCAGTACTTC
CDR3: CASSLFQGYEQYF

J: TRBJ2-2
D: -
V: TRBV25-1
size: few
DNA: TGTGCCAGCAGTGAATCGGCGGGAACGGCCGGGGAGCTGTTTTTT
CDR3: CASSESAGTAGELFF

J: TRBJ2-7
D: -
V: TRBV5-1
size: medium-sized
DNA: TGCGCCAGCAGCTTGGCCCCAAGAGAACTTGGCTACGAGCAGTACTTC
CDR3: CASSLAPRELGYEQYF

J: TRBJ1-5
D: -
V: TRBV7-3
size: few
DNA: TGTGCCAGCAGCCCAAGGTCGGGCAATCAGCCCCAGCATTTT
CDR3: CASSPRSGNQPQHF

J: TRBJ2-7
D: -
V: TRBV27
size: once
DNA: TGTGCCAGCAGTCCACCGGGACAAGGGGGGCGTCAGTACTTC
CDR3: CASSPPGQGGRQYF

J: TRBJ2-5
D: TRBD2
V: TRBV5-6
size: -
DNA: TGTGCCAGCAGGCGCGGGCTAGCGGGGTTGGAGACCCAGTACTTC
CDR3: CASRRGLAGLETQYF

J: TRBJ2-7
D: -
V: TRBV6-6
size: -
DNA: TGTGCCAGCAGTTACTTCAGGGGTCTTCGCCATTACGAGCAGTACTTC
CDR3: CASSYFRGLRHYEQYF

J: TRBJ1-2
D: -
V: TRBV5-6
size: -
DNA: TGTGCCAGCATAAGGGGCGTAAGGGGATATGGCTACACCTTC
CDR3: CASIRGVRGYGYTF

J: TRBJ2-7
D: -
V: TRBV28
size: -
DNA: TGTGCCAGCAGTCAAACACCAAACCCCCAGTACTTC
CDR3: CASSQTPNPQYF

J: TRBJ2-7
D: -
V: TRBV12-1
size: -
DNA: TGTGCCAGCAGCCTGAGGGGGGAGCAGTACTTC
CDR3: CASSLRGEQYF

J: TRBJ1-1
D: -
V: TRBV6-9
size: -
DNA: TGTGCCAGCAGTTCTTGGGGGTTGAACACTGAAGCTTTCTTC
CDR3: CASSSWGLNTEAFF